Listed here are 22 T cell receptor beta chains from one sample, sequenced in a study of blood T cells in healthy people across ages. Primed by a sample-barcoded 5' primer and a J-beta primer mix, a second PCR proceeded for about 6 to 12 cycles. TCRdb independently ran MiXCR on the 5' RACE reads; one entry per CDR3 protein. This sample has some 800,000 distinct CDR3 sequences, with about 25% found just once. A further study also used this sample, focusing on T cells of mothers and their children.

Input material: blood. These receptors all come from a boy aged 5-17 years in good health.

In this sample, this clonotype turned up a few times. The rearrangement joins TRBV28 to TRBJ2-7; D is ambiguous. Germline lookup yields CDR1 MDHEN and CDR2 SYDVKM. V was pared by 7 bases and J by 1 base, with 14 bases between. The CDR3 spans 14 residues. CDR3 protein: CASTPGSVSYEQYF. For the CDR3, the DNA is TGTGCCAGCACTCCAGGTTCGGTATCCTACGAGCAGTACTTC.

This clonotype was seen only a few times. This rearrangement joins TRBV5-1 to TRBJ1-1; 7 bases match TRBD1. The germline CDR1 and CDR2 sequences are SGHRS and YFSETQ. The CDR3 is 13 residues long. V dropped 3 bases and J dropped 4; count of bases not matched to a gene: 3. The CDR3 DNA is TGCGCCAGCAGCTCCGGGACAGCCACTGAAGCTTTCTTT. Translation gives CASSSGTATEAFF. Full variable domain (missing parts from reference TRBV5-1 and TRBJ1-1): KAGVTQTPRYLIKTRGQQVTLSCSPISGHRSVSWYQQTPGQGLQFLFEYFSETQRNKGNFPGRFSGRQFSNSRSEMNVSTLELGDSALYLCASSSGTATEAFFGQGTRLTVV.

In this sample, this clonotype turned up a few times. The rearrangement uses TRBV3-1 and TRBJ2-7; 7 bases are shared with TRBD2. CDR3 size: 14 residues. CDR1 and CDR2 (germline): LGHDT, YNNKEL (reference sequence). The ends lost 6 bases at V and 5 bases at J; junction bases unmatched: 10. The CDR3 DNA sequence: TGTGCCAGCAGTCCCCGGGGAGGGCGCAACGAGCAGTACTTC. Protein: CASSPRGGRNEQYF.

This clonotype was detected only a few times. The genes are TRBV5-5 and TRBJ2-5; TRBD1 matches at 9 bases. TRBJ2-1 matches the DNA end more closely, so the J call is doubtful. This CDR3 is built from 16 residues. CDR1 and CDR2 from the germline V gene are SGHKS and YYEKEE (reference sequence). CDR3 nucleotide sequence: TGTGCCAGCAGCTTGGGCACCGGACAGGGGACGGATGAGCAGTTCTTC. It translates to CASSLGTGQGTDEQFF.

This chain uses TRBV7-2 with TRBJ2-1; no reliable D call. Germline V CDR1 and CDR2: SGHTA, FQGNSA. The CDR3 contains 13 residues. V dropped 1 base and J dropped 8 bases, with 9 bases sitting between them. The CDR3 nucleotides are TGTGCCAGCAGCTTAGGTGTGTTTGATGAGCAGTTCTTC. This codes for CASSLGVFDEQFF.

The chain carries TRBV7-2 and TRBJ2-5, with TRBD1 matching over 7 bases. The CDR3 extends over 15 amino acids. V was clipped by 5 bases and J by 4 bases; unmatched bases: 10. Germline CDR1 reads SGHTA; CDR2 reads FQGNSA. CDR3 sequence reads: CASSPRTGAGETQYF. The CDR3 coding sequence is TGTGCCAGCAGCCCCAGAACAGGGGCGGGAGAGACCCAGTACTTC.

This clonotype was observed a handful of times. No conserved phenylalanine or tryptophan is present at the end of the CDR3, so a read error is the likely explanation. CDR3 sequence reads: CASSLGTSGTYEQYL. The CDR3 DNA follows: TGTGCCAGCAGCTTAGGGACTAGCGGTACCTACGAGCAGTACCTC. This chain joins TRBV7-2 and TRBJ2-7; 10 bases match TRBD2. Germline V gene data show CDR1 as SGHTA and CDR2 as FQGNSA. This CDR3 is built from 15 residues. V lost 1 base to trimming and J lost 2 bases; unmatched junction nucleotides: 2.

This clonotype occurred a few times. Its ends do not fully match the called genes, so a read error is possible. The V call is TRBV7-2, the J call TRBJ2-3; 12 nucleotides agree with TRBD2. The CDR3 sequence is 16 residues long. Germline CDR1 and CDR2: SGHTA and FQGNSA. CDR3 amino acids: CASSLVTVTSGGWEDF. The CDR3 bases are TGTGCCAGCAGCTTAGTTACTGTGACTAGCGGGGGTTGGGAGGATTTT. The complete variable domain, with remaining parts taken from reference TRBV7-2 and TRBJ2-3, reads GAGVSQSPSNKVTEKGKDVELRCDPISGHTALYWYRQSLGQGLEFLIYFQGNSAPDKSGLPSDRFSAERTGGSVSTLTIQRTQQEDSAVYLCASSLVTVTSGGWEDFGPGTRLTVL.

The J gene is TRBJ2-3, the V gene TRBV27, with TRBD2 matching 10 bases. This CDR3 has 19 residues. CDR1 and CDR2 (germline): MNHEY, SMNVEV (reference sequence). V was pared by 5 bases and J by 1 base, with 15 bases of the junction left unmatched. The CDR3 bases are TGTGCCAGCAGTCCGCGCAAAGCGGGAGGGCCGGGGGGCACAGATACGCAGTATTTT. It specifies CASSPRKAGGPGGTDTQYF.

This clonotype was seen more than once but under ten times. One end of the junction does not line up with germline, which may come from a read error. V and J are TRBV7-2 and TRBJ1-5; D perhaps matches TRBD1 (6 bases). Germline V lookup: CDR1 SGHTA, CDR2 FQGNSA. The CDR3 is made up of 15 amino acids. The CDR3 protein is CASSFQGPGNRPQHF. CDR3 in DNA: TGTGCCAGCAGCTTTCAGGGGCCGGGCAATCGGCCCCAGCATTTT.

This chain connects TRBV2 to TRBJ1-4, with D unclear. V shed 2 bases and J shed 2 bases, with 12 bases lying between them. Germline V gives CDR1 SNHLY, CDR2 FYNNEI. The CDR3 length is 16 residues. CDR3 loop: CASSERQVVTNEKLFF. CDR3 in DNA: TGTGCCAGCAGTGAAAGACAAGTAGTCACTAATGAAAAACTGTTTTTT.

This clonotype has more than one count but fewer than ten. The V and J genes are TRBV28 and TRBJ2-7; D might be TRBD1 (6 bases). Per germline, CDR1 MDHEN and CDR2 SYDVKM. V was clipped by 7 bases and J by 6 bases, with 16 bases between them. This CDR3 has 13 amino acids. The CDR3: CASNGDKWREQYF. The CDR3 nucleotides read TGTGCCAGCAATGGGGACAAATGGCGCGAGCAGTACTTC.

As DNA, the CDR3 is TGTGCCTGGAGCCCGGGAAACACTGAAGCTTTCTTT. Its translation is CAWSPGNTEAFF. The chain couples TRBV30 to TRBJ1-1; D uncertain. The CDR3 extends over 12 amino acids. Per the germline V gene, CDR1 is GTSNPN and CDR2 is SVGIG (reference sequence). The ends were cut back, 3 bases at V and 2 bases at J, with 7 bases in the middle.

The V gene is TRBV7-8, the J gene TRBJ2-4; possible D gene TRBD2, 5 bases. Germline CDR1 and CDR2: SGHVS and FQNEAQ. Trimming left V 1 base short and J 6 bases short, with 10 bases between. The CDR3 sequence is 14 residues long. The CDR3 nucleotides are TGTGCCAGCAGCTTAGGAGGGATGTCAAACATTCAGTACTTC. Translating it yields CASSLGGMSNIQYF.

This sequence joins TRBV29-1 and TRBJ2-2; D is unclear. Trimming took 3 bases from V and 4 from J, leaving 9 bases between them. Germline loops: CDR1 SQVTM, CDR2 ANQGSEA. The CDR3 spans 13 residues. The CDR3 DNA follows: TGCAGCGTTGATATCGGTGGCACCGGGGAGCTGTTTTTT. Protein sequence: CSVDIGGTGELFF.

V usage is TRBV19 and J usage is TRBJ2-5; D not resolved. The CDR3 sequence is 12 residues long. Germline CDR1 is LNHDA and CDR2 is SQIVND (reference sequence). V gave up 1 base and J gave up 4 bases, with 4 bases separating them. The CDR3 is CASSIGRETQYF. The CDR3 nucleotides are TGTGCCAGTAGTATAGGTAGAGAGACCCAGTACTTC.

The rearrangement uses TRBV12-3 or TRBV12-4 and TRBJ2-1, with 11 bases lining up with TRBD2. Trimming took 6 bases from V and 9 from J; bases not matched to a gene: 10. CDR3 size: 15 residues. The CDR3, as DNA: TGTGCCAGCAGGACCGGGACTAGCGGAAACGGTGAGCAGTTCTTC. This gives the protein CASRTGTSGNGEQFF.

This clonotype has only a few counts. The gene calls are TRBV4-3 and TRBJ1-1; D possibly corresponds to TRBD1 (6 bases). The CDR3 is made up of 14 amino acids. V was trimmed by 3 bases and J by 4 bases, leaving 12 bases between them. The germline V gene encodes CDR1 LGHNA and CDR2 YSLEER. CDR3 loop: CASSQMGGVTEAFF. Here the CDR3 DNA reads TGCGCCAGCAGCCAGATGGGGGGCGTCACTGAAGCTTTCTTT.

The chain combines TRBV13 with TRBJ2-1, with 9 bases matching TRBD2. Germline V gene sequence: CDR1 PRHDT, CDR2 FYEKMQ (reference sequence). Germline trimming cut 3 bases from V and 8 bases from J; bases unmatched to any gene: 5. CDR3 length: 14 residues. The CDR3 DNA reads as TGTGCCAGCAGCTTCCGTAGACTAGCGGATGAGCAGTTCTTC. Its translation: CASSFRRLADEQFF.

This clonotype was seen more than once but under ten times. The CDR3 DNA sequence: TGTGCCAGCAGCTTTAGGGCCCTTAGGGACACTGAAGCTTTCTTT. Protein: CASSFRALRDTEAFF. The rearrangement joins TRBV7-2 to TRBJ1-1, with D unresolved. The CDR3 consists of 15 residues. The germline V and J ends were trimmed by 3 bases and 3 bases, with 14 bases remaining between them. Germline assignment: CDR1 SGHTA and CDR2 FQGNSA. Looking up the rest from reference TRBV7-2 and TRBJ1-1 gives the full variable domain: GAGVSQSPSNKVTEKGKDVELRCDPISGHTALYWYRQSLGQGLEFLIYFQGNSAPDKSGLPSDRFSAERTGGSVSTLTIQRTQQEDSAVYLCASSFRALRDTEAFFGQGTRLTVV.

There are a few counts of this clonotype. The gene calls are TRBV11-2 and TRBJ1-5, with TRBD1 matching 8 bases. Germline V lookup: CDR1 SGHAT, CDR2 FQNNGV. This CDR3 contains 15 residues. J gave up 5 bases and V 5 bases, and 8 bases lay outside the gene matches. CDR3 coding DNA: TGTGCCAGCAGCCAGTGGACAGGGATCGATCAGCCCCAGCATTTT. This translates into CASSQWTGIDQPQHF.

The gene calls are TRBV4-3 and TRBJ2-5; 8 bases align to TRBD1. The DNA end favors TRBJ2-1, so the J call may be wrong. There are 16 residues in the CDR3. Germline assignment: CDR1 LGHNA and CDR2 YSLEER. CDR3: CASSQDRQGARYEQFF. The CDR3 nucleotides are TGCGCCAGCAGCCAAGATCGGCAGGGGGCGCGATATGAGCAGTTCTTC.